The next 2 T cell receptor beta chains were all read from a single sample in a study of OX40 agonist ivuxolimab in advanced cancers. Assay: immunoSEQ multiplex PCR; the TCRdb copy retains only in-frame clones and omits some. The sample carries 35,000 to 45,000 clones, around 83% recorded once. Sequenced here: CD4+ or CD8+ T cells sorted from blood, sampled in a trial of the OX40 agonist ivuxolimab. Source of these receptors: an adult with an advanced solid tumor such as melanoma, head and neck, liver or kidney cancer.

This clone was counted a few times. The V gene is TRBV6-5, the J gene TRBJ2-7; D not certain. From germline, CDR1 is MNHEY and CDR2 SVGAGI. V was clipped by 2 bases and J by 9 bases, with 5 bases between them. The CDR3 runs to 10 residues. The CDR3 bases are TGTGCCAGCAGTTACCGTGCGCAGTACGTC. Translating it yields CASSYRAQYV.

The chain links TRBV6-1 to TRBJ2-7; 7 positions match TRBD1. The ends lost 6 bases at V and 6 bases at J; junction bases unmatched: 5. This CDR3 is built from 12 residues. The germline V gene encodes CDR1 MNHNS and CDR2 SASEGT. CDR3: CASSHTGAEQYF. The DNA for the CDR3 is TGTGCCAGCAGCCACACAGGGGCCGAGCAGTACTTC.